These 6 T cell receptor beta chains share one sample of origin, sequenced in a study of blood T cell repertoires in COVID-19. Libraries were prepared by immunoSEQ multiplex PCR; TCRdb keeps only in-frame clonotypes and omits some of them. The sample includes 210,000 or so clones, approximately 84% of them seen just once. The sequencing sample was made of PBMCs or T cells enriched from blood (not recorded which). Receptors were obtained from a man aged 55 to 70 who had recovered from COVID-19.

The gene calls are TRBV9 and TRBJ1-4; D gene ambiguous. CDR1 is SGDLS, CDR2 YYNGEE, per germline. Trimming removed 0 bases from V and 6 bases from J, with 18 bases in between. The length of the CDR3 is 17 residues. The CDR3 DNA is TGTGCCAGCAGCGTAGCCCGGGTGGGAGCCATTTATGAAAAACTGTTTTTT. It codes for CASSVARVGAIYEKLFF.

V is TRBV7-9 and J is TRBJ2-6, with 8 bases lining up with TRBD2. The CDR3 totals 18 residues. Per the germline V gene, CDR1 is SEHNR and CDR2 is FQNEAQ (reference sequence). Unmatched junction bases numbered 9, after V lost 5 bases and J lost 0 bases. The DNA for the CDR3 is TGTGCCAGCAGCCCAAACATCCGGGGGGGCTCTGGGGCCAACGTCCTGACTTTC. It specifies CASSPNIRGGSGANVLTF.

This chain joins TRBV27 and TRBJ1-5; 9 nucleotides align to TRBD1. CDR1 is MNHEY, CDR2 SMNVEV, per germline (reference sequence). With V trimmed by 6 bases and J by 0 bases, 6 bases remained unmatched. The CDR3 sequence is 16 residues long. The CDR3 DNA sequence: TGTGCCAGCAGCCGGGACAGGGACAATAGCAATCAGCCCCAGCATTTT. Translated, it gives CASSRDRDNSNQPQHF.

The chain has TRBV19 and TRBJ2-1; 8 bases are a match to TRBD2. The CDR3 is 17 amino acids. V shed 3 bases, J shed 2 bases, and the junction held 9 bases outside the gene matches. CDR1 LNHDA and CDR2 SQIVND come from the germline V gene (reference sequence). DNA of the CDR3: TGTGCCAGTAGTATCGGAGTGCGGGGGGCGACCTACAATGAGCAGTTCTTC. This translates into CASSIGVRGATYNEQFF.

The genes are TRBV7-2 and TRBJ1-5; the match to TRBD1 covers 9 bases. The J segment lost 1 base and the V segment lost 6 bases, leaving 7 bases of the junction unmatched. Germline CDR1 reads SGHTA; CDR2 reads FQGNSA. The CDR3 has 16 amino acids. CDR3 sequence (DNA): TGTGCCAGCAGTCCGGACAGGGGAAGAAGCAATCAGCCCCAGCATTTT. Translated: CASSPDRGRSNQPQHF. Combining the CDR3 with reference TRBV7-2 and TRBJ1-5 gives the whole variable domain GAGVSQSPSNKVTEKGKDVELRCDPISGHTALYWYRQSLGQGLEFLIYFQGNSAPDKSGLPSDRFSAERTGGSVSTLTIQRTQQEDSAVYLCASSPDRGRSNQPQHFGDGTRLSIL.

The rearrangement uses TRBV19 and TRBJ1-1, with 8 bases lining up with TRBD1. CDR1 is LNHDA and CDR2 is SQIVND in the germline V gene (reference sequence). V lost 5 bases to trimming and J lost 3 bases; unmatched junction nucleotides: 14. CDR3 size: 17 residues. DNA of the CDR3: TGTGCCAGTAGTCGTCGGGCAGGGGGCGAGTTTCACACTGAAGCTTTCTTT. It yields the protein CASSRRAGGEFHTEAFF.